These T cell receptor beta chains were read from a single sample in a study of blood T cell repertoires in COVID-19. Profiled with immunoSEQ multiplex PCR; TCRdb holds only in-frame clones, not every one. Found here are about 400,000 clones, around 84% of them singletons; the top ten hold 3%. The sequenced sample was peripheral blood. The source is a human donor in a cohort sampled during active COVID-19. CDR3s include the opening cysteine and the closing phenylalanine or tryptophan. The D gene is left open where the match is weak. Clone size, where shown, is once, few, many, or a class for clones that have expanded.

abundance | j_gene | len | d_gene | v_gene | CDR3nt | CDR3aa
- | TRBJ1-5 | 14 | - | TRBV19 | TGTGCCAGTAGTATTGGCACAGACAATCAGCCCCAGCATTTT | CASSIGTDNQPQHF
- | TRBJ2-7 | 15 | TRBD2 | TRBV3-1/TRBV3-2 | TGTGCCAGCAGCAAGACTAGCGGGACGGCCTACGAGCAGTACTTC | CASSKTSGTAYEQYF
- | TRBJ1-5 | 16 | - | TRBV28 | TGTGCCAGCAGCCCCTCGGGGGGGGCTAGCAATCAGCCCCAGCATTTT | CASSPSGGASNQPQHF
- | TRBJ1-1 | 14 | - | TRBV30 | TGTGCCTGGAGTGTACAACACCTGAACACTGAAGCTTTCTTT | CAWSVQHLNTEAFF
- | TRBJ1-2 | 13 | - | TRBV6-4 | TGTGCCAGCAGTGACCTCGCGGGCTATGGCTACACCTTC | CASSDLAGYGYTF
- | TRBJ1-2 | 12 | - | TRBV30 | TGTGCCTGGAGTGTGGGAGAGTATGGCTACACCTTC | CAWSVGEYGYTF
- | TRBJ2-3 | 16 | - | TRBV7-3 | TGTGCCAGCAGCCAACAGGGTAGCGAGGGAACAGATACGCAGTATTTT | CASSQQGSEGTDTQYF
- | TRBJ2-6 | 22 | - | TRBV21-1 | TGTGCCAGCAGCAAACCACCCCGGGCGGAGGGACGGGGGGAAGTTGGGGCCAACGTCCTGACTTTC | CASSKPPRAEGRGEVGANVLTF
- | TRBJ2-1 | 14 | TRBD2 | TRBV3-1/TRBV3-2 | TGTGCCAGCAGCCAAGATGCTAGCGGTCGTGAGCAGTTCTTC | CASSQDASGREQFF
- | TRBJ1-1 | 11 | - | TRBV4-1 | TGCGCCAGCAGCCAAGGACTTGAAGCTTTCTTT | CASSQGLEAFF
once | TRBJ2-1 | 16 | TRBD2 | TRBV29-1 | TGCAGCGTTGAATATGGTTGGCTAGCGGGAGGGAATGAGCAGTTCTTC | CSVEYGWLAGGNEQFF
- | TRBJ2-1 | 16 | - | TRBV11-2 | TGTGCCAGCAGCCGGTGGCGGGACCCGCCCTACAATGAGCAGTTCTTC | CASSRWRDPPYNEQFF
- | TRBJ1-5 | 16 | TRBD1 | TRBV7-9 | TGTGCCAGCAGCTCCACGACAGGGTCGGGCAATCAGCCCCAGCATTTT | CASSSTTGSGNQPQHF
- | TRBJ2-5 | 16 | TRBD2 | TRBV12-5 | TGTGCTAGTGGTTTGGGCGACGGGGGGGCAGGGGAGACCCAGTACTTC | CASGLGDGGAGETQYF
- | TRBJ1-4 | 14 | TRBD1 | TRBV11-2 | TGTGCCAGCAGCTTGGACAGGGGGAATGAAAAACTGTTTTTT | CASSLDRGNEKLFF
- | TRBJ2-5 | 18 | TRBD2 | TRBV5-6 | TGTGCCAGCAGCTTGAGTCTAGCGGGGTCCCCACTCCAAGAGACCCAGTACTTC | CASSLSLAGSPLQETQYF
- | TRBJ1-4 | 17 | TRBD1 | TRBV7-2 | TGTGCCAGCAGCTTAGTCGGCGGGACAGGCTCGAATGAAAAACTGTTTTTT | CASSLVGGTGSNEKLFF
- | TRBJ2-1 | 15 | - | TRBV5-4 | TGTGCCAGCAGCTTCGATCCGGGACTGCACAATGAGCAGTTCTTC | CASSFDPGLHNEQFF